This entry concerns a single T cell receptor beta chain. No cognate antigen has been identified for it. No much larger clonotype is one base removed from it; base qualities were not supplied. The CDR3 has 13 amino acids, counting the end cysteine and phenylalanine. This entry keeps only the CDR3 DNA: 39 bases, framed from base 1. Trimming costs V 8 bases and J 3 bases, and their ends lie 13 bases apart. As encoded in the germline V gene, CDR1 is SNHLY while CDR2 is FYNNEI. The data were taken from a study of CD8+ T cells in alopecia areata (dated by TCRdb to 2017 to 2018). General notes on the study: Treated patients were enrolled in an open-label pilot trial of oral tofacitinib at 5 to 10 mg twice daily for moderate-to-severe alopecia areata. Tofacitinib was administered for 6 to 18 months, and 6 months of follow-up off drug were then conducted to assess delayed response and recurrence. The SALT score, which quantifies the percentage of affected scalp surface area, was used to measure disease severity in treated patients. High-throughput TCRbeta sequencing was used to examine T cell clonal expansion in alopecia areata in both the C3H/HeJ mouse model and human patients. On the human side, TCRbeta sequencing was run on scalp tissue and on sorted CD4+ and CD8+ peripheral blood T cells from healthy controls and from alopecia areata patients with either patchy or totalis/universalis disease. Biopsies were taken from tofacitinib-treated patients at baseline and at 4 and 24 weeks of treatment, and a later scalp biopsy was taken in several of the tofacitinib-treated patients. Scalp clonality was compared across normal scalp (n=4), patchy alopecia areata scalp (n=8), and alopecia totalis/universalis scalp (n=8). RNA was extracted with the PAXgene miRNA kit for fixed scalp, the miRNeasy kit for PBMCs, and the RNeasy kit for mouse skin. TCRbeta CDR3 regions were amplified by immunoSEQ multiplex PCR using 35 Vbeta forward and 13 Jbeta reverse primers. Study-wide findings and limitations: Resident alphabeta T cells in normal human skin are also sequenced, complicating scalp TCR repertoire analysis, unlike mouse skin dominated by gammadelta T cells. Shared TCR sequences between patients were less evident than in mice, which may be partly attributable to HLA diversity in the patient population. Compared with normal scalp, lesional scalp had higher clonality and more expanded CD8+ clones, particularly in alopecia totalis/universalis, a pattern that suggests antigenic drive. Because the treated cohort was small and had only one nonresponder, larger studies are needed to examine links between baseline CD8+ expansion and response. With tofacitinib, both scalp clonality and the number of expanded CD8+ clones among the top 100 scalp clones went down significantly. During tofacitinib treatment, many expanded lesional clones remained in scalp and blood, and this persistence may partly explain relapse after treatment is stopped.

Libraries were constructed by the immunoSEQ multiplex PCR assay. RNA was extracted from all samples and reverse transcribed into cDNA as template for TCR sequencing. SuperScript III was used to make first-strand cDNA, primed with a 2:1 mix of oligo-dT and random hexamers. Amplification bias was assessed with a synthetic immune receptor repertoire, and residual bias was removed computationally. Per the original workflow: Raw reads were preprocessed to remove errors, and CDR3 was defined according to IMGT conventions as the region from the conserved cysteine to phenylalanine. Clonality was computed by normalizing Shannon entropy by log2 of the number of productive unique TCRs and subtracting the result from 1. Whether scalp clones were CD4 or CD8 was inferred by matching scalp TCRbeta sequences against CD4 and CD8 repertoires sorted from blood. TCRdb's version of the immuneACCESS table is confined to in-frame rearrangements and falls short of the full clone set. An unresolved V gene accounts for under half of the shortfall where checked; the remainder is of unknown origin. V and J calls and clone size come straight from that table; D and trimming were deduced from the DNA. In this sample the table shows approximately 220,000 clones, 30% to 40% of which occur a single time. Jointly, the top ten make up 0.48% of the sample.

The meaning of the sample's treatment or condition label: oral pan-JAK inhibitor, 5-10 mg twice daily. Lesional scalp punch biopsies and peripheral blood were obtained from alopecia areata patients. After PBMCs were isolated by density centrifugation and stained for CD3, CD4 and CD8, a FACSAria was used to sort CD4+ and CD8+ T cells. This clonotype originated in a human donor with alopecia areata. The sequence is built from TRBV2 and TRBJ1-2; no D gene call is confident. The sequences come from CD4+ T cells sorted from blood, collected between weeks 30 and 35, from a patient treated with tofacitinib. CDR3 reads: CASPLFADYGYTF. The DNA sequence is as follows: TGTGCCAGCCCCCTCTTTGCAGACTATGGCTACACCTTC.